Following are 25 T cell receptor beta chains from one sample sequenced in a study of T cell responses to AZD1222 COVID-19 vaccine. TCRdb's copy holds only in-frame clones and misses some; the assay was immunoSEQ multiplex PCR. Altogether tens of thousands of clones are present, around 84% being singletons, with the ten largest covering 22%. Sample: peripheral blood, taken on day 0 of AZD1222 vaccination. The receptors stem from an adult in good health.

The rearrangement uses TRBV7-8 and TRBJ1-2; D is uncertain. The CDR3 covers 13 residues. Germline loops: CDR1 SGHVS, CDR2 FQNEAQ. Trimming left V 3 bases short and J 4 bases short, with 9 bases between. DNA of the CDR3: TGTGCCAGCAGCTTTCGAATCTCCTATGGCTACACCTTC. It is translated as CASSFRISYGYTF.

This chain links TRBV30 with TRBJ2-6; 9 bases align to TRBD2. Germline lookup yields CDR1 GTSNPN and CDR2 SVGIG (reference sequence). The CDR3 length is 18 residues. V was clipped by 1 base and J by 0 bases; unmatched bases: 7. CDR3 protein: CAWSDVGLAPSGANVLTF. CDR3 nucleotides: TGTGCCTGGAGTGATGTGGGACTAGCTCCCTCTGGGGCCAACGTCCTGACTTTC.

This clone was seen a handful of times. The chain recombines TRBV6-1 with TRBJ2-5; 7 bases match TRBD2. V shed 1 base and J 2 bases; nucleotides not matched to a gene: 1. Germline CDR1 MNHNS, CDR2 SASEGT. This CDR3 has 14 residues. CDR3 residues: CASSEGGGQETQYF. In DNA, the CDR3 is TGTGCCAGCAGTGAAGGCGGGGGACAAGAGACCCAGTACTTC.

The V call is TRBV4-1, the J call TRBJ2-1, with 9 bases aligning to TRBD2. With V trimmed by 0 bases and J by 6 bases, 9 bases remained unmatched. The CDR3 sequence is 17 residues long. Per germline, CDR1 MGHRA and CDR2 YSYEKL. The CDR3 loop is CASSQEVAGVIANEQFF. CDR3 sequence (DNA): TGCGCCAGCAGCCAAGAGGTAGCGGGAGTAATTGCCAATGAGCAGTTCTTC.

V usage is TRBV3-1 (or the pseudogene TRBV3-2) and J usage is TRBJ1-2; TRBD1 matches 7 bases. Germline CDR1 is LGHDT and CDR2 is YNNKEL (reference sequence). The CDR3 totals 15 residues. J lost 4 bases, V lost 1 base, and 6 bases had no gene match. For the CDR3, the DNA is TGTGCCAGCAGCCAAGGTAGGGGGCCCGGCTATGGCTACACCTTC. Protein sequence: CASSQGRGPGYGYTF.

The chain has TRBV6-6 and TRBJ2-1, with D hard to call. The germline CDR1 and CDR2 sequences are MNHNY and SVGAGI (reference sequence). Trimming left V 5 bases short and J 0 bases short, with 8 bases between. This CDR3 is built from 14 residues. The CDR3 sequence is CASSTTPSYNEQFF. The CDR3 nucleotides read TGTGCCAGCAGTACGACTCCCTCCTACAATGAGCAGTTCTTC.

The chain recombines TRBV3-1 (or the pseudogene TRBV3-2) with TRBJ1-4; D unclear. The CDR3 totals 15 residues. In germline, CDR1 is LGHDT, CDR2 YNNKEL (reference sequence). Trimming pared 4 bases from V and 2 bases from J, leaving 11 bases between. The CDR3 here is CASSPGGATNEKLFF. The CDR3 nucleotides read TGTGCCAGCAGCCCGGGAGGTGCTACTAATGAAAAACTGTTTTTT.

This clone was seen only once. V usage is TRBV14 and J usage is TRBJ2-1, with TRBD2 matching over 8 bases. CDR1 is SGHDN, CDR2 FVKESK, per germline. CDR3 length: 13 amino acids. J was trimmed by 9 bases and V by 8 bases; bases with no gene match: 9. CDR3 nucleotide sequence: TGTGCCAGCCGCCGGGGGGGGGCAGGTGAGCAGTTCTTC. Protein: CASRRGGAGEQFF.

The chain links TRBV7-9 to TRBJ2-5; D uncertain. This CDR3 spans 14 amino acids. With 1 base removed from V and 0 bases from J, the gap between germline ends came to 6 bases. The germline V gene encodes CDR1 SEHNR and CDR2 FQNEAQ (reference sequence). The CDR3 sequence: CASSLGTHQETQYF. CDR3 DNA sequence: TGTGCCAGCAGCTTAGGTACACACCAAGAGACCCAGTACTTC.

The rearrangement links TRBV13 to TRBJ2-2; possible D gene TRBD1, 7 bases. V lost 5 bases and J lost 0, with 13 bases in between. The germline gives CDR1 PRHDT, CDR2 FYEKMQ (reference sequence). The CDR3 loop spans 16 amino acids. CDR3: CASSPQGGANTGELFF. CDR3 nucleotide sequence: TGTGCCAGCAGCCCCCAGGGGGGCGCGAACACCGGGGAGCTGTTTTTT.

As DNA, the CDR3 is TGTGCCAGCAGACCGGGACAGATGACTGAAGCTTTCTTT. It yields the protein CASRPGQMTEAFF. The chain has TRBV28 and TRBJ1-1; 7 nucleotides line up with TRBD1. Trimming took 6 bases from V and 5 from J; bases not matched to a gene: 6. The CDR3 consists of 13 residues. Germline V CDR1 and CDR2: MDHEN, SYDVKM.

The V call is TRBV20-1, the J call TRBJ1-2; D unclear. V was pared by 4 bases and J by 8 bases, with 11 bases between. Germline assignment: CDR1 DFQATT and CDR2 SNEGSKA (reference sequence). The CDR3 totals 11 residues. This CDR3 reads CSAIAVEGYTF. The CDR3 DNA is TGCAGTGCTATAGCGGTGGAGGGCTACACCTTC.

This clone was detected a few times. V is TRBV29-1 and J is TRBJ1-1; D gene unclear. With 0 bases removed from V and 1 base from J, the gap between germline ends came to 12 bases. CDR1 SQVTM and CDR2 ANQGSEA come from the germline V gene. This CDR3 contains 15 residues. CDR3 DNA: TGCAGCGTTGAAGATCTAAGGCATTGGAACACTGAAGCTTTCTTT. Amino acids: CSVEDLRHWNTEAFF.

The V call is TRBV4-1, the J call TRBJ2-2; no definite D call. Trimming took 0 bases from V and 6 from J, leaving 8 bases between them. The germline gives CDR1 MGHRA, CDR2 YSYEKL. The CDR3 extends over 14 amino acids. CDR3 amino acids: CASSQDPAPGELFF. CDR3 nucleotides: TGCGCCAGCAGCCAAGATCCAGCCCCCGGGGAGCTGTTTTTT.

DNA of the CDR3: TGTGCCAGCAGTTTAACTCAGGGGGCGACTGAAGCTTTCTTT. It yields the protein CASSLTQGATEAFF. The chain couples TRBV28 to TRBJ1-1, with 8 nucleotides matching TRBD1. CDR1 is MDHEN, CDR2 SYDVKM, per germline. Trimming took 2 bases from V and 5 from J; bases not matched to a gene: 4. The CDR3 has 14 residues.

This sequence joins TRBV2 and TRBJ1-2; D is uncertain. The germline V gene encodes CDR1 SNHLY and CDR2 FYNNEI. CDR3 length equals 14 residues. V lost 2 bases, J lost 8 bases, and 15 bases lay in between. Written as DNA, the CDR3 is TGTGCCAGCAGTGAAACCCCTCGGGCTTACGGCTACACCTTC. Encoded protein: CASSETPRAYGYTF. Variable domain in full (rest from reference TRBV2 and TRBJ1-2): EPEVTQTPSHQVTQMGQEVILRCVPISNHLYFYWYRQILGQKVEFLVSFYNNEISEKSEIFDDQFSVERPDGSNFTLKIRSTKLEDSAMYFCASSETPRAYGYTFGSGTRLTVV.

The V gene is TRBV5-4, the J gene TRBJ1-4; D perhaps matches TRBD1 (5 bases). Between the trimmed V and J ends, which lost 1 base and 3 bases, there was a span of 10 bases. Germline V CDR1 and CDR2: SGHNT, YYREEE (reference sequence). The CDR3 has 15 residues. CDR3 nucleotides: TGTGCCAGCAGCTTGAACCAGGGCCCTAATGAAAAACTGTTTTTT. It translates to CASSLNQGPNEKLFF. The full variable domain, its missing parts supplied by reference TRBV5-4 and TRBJ1-4, is ETGVTQSPTHLIKTRGQQVTLRCSSQSGHNTVSWYQQALGQGPQFIFQYYREEENGRGNFPPRFSGLQFPNYSSELNVNALELDDSALYLCASSLNQGPNEKLFFGSGTQLSVL.

This chain links TRBV25-1 with TRBJ2-7; a possible D gene is TRBD2 (5 bases). This CDR3 has 14 residues. Per the germline V gene, CDR1 is MGHDK and CDR2 is SYGVNS. The V gene lost 4 bases and the J gene lost 1 base, with 11 bases spanning the gap. The CDR3 protein is CASSVLGASYEQYF. The DNA for the CDR3 is TGTGCCAGCAGTGTGCTGGGAGCTTCCTACGAGCAGTACTTC.

The rearrangement joins TRBV23-1 to TRBJ2-7, with 8 positions matching TRBD2. TRBV23-1 is recorded as an ORF, its role being uncertain. CDR3 length: 14 residues. V shed 0 bases and J 3 bases; nucleotides not matched to a gene: 1. CDR3 coding DNA: TGCGCCAGCAGTCAATCGGGGACTAGCTACGAGCAGTACTTC. Translation: CASSQSGTSYEQYF.

This clone has just a few counts. V and J are TRBV27 and TRBJ1-1, with D possibly TRBD1 on 5 matching bases. There are 16 residues in the CDR3. Trimming took off 6 bases at V and 1 base at J, with 18 bases between the two ends. The V gene's germline CDR1 is MNHEY and CDR2 SMNVEV (reference sequence). CDR3 amino acids: CASSPATGGRNTEAFF. The CDR3, as DNA: TGTGCCAGCAGCCCAGCTACCGGGGGACGGAACACTGAAGCTTTCTTT.

V is TRBV19 and J is TRBJ2-6, with 7 bases lining up with TRBD2. The V gene's germline CDR1 is LNHDA and CDR2 SQIVND (reference sequence). V lost 4 bases and J lost 0; bases outside the gene matches: 9. The CDR3 is 18 residues long. CDR3 sequence (DNA): TGTGCCAGTAGTAAGGGGAGACTAGCCGCCTCTGGGGCCAACGTCCTGACTTTC. Protein: CASSKGRLAASGANVLTF. The full variable domain, with the rest looked up from reference TRBV19 and TRBJ2-6, is DGGITQSPKYLFRKEGQNVTLSCEQNLNHDAMYWYRQDPGQGLRLIYYSQIVNDFQKGDIAEGYSVSREKKESFPLTVTSAQKNPTAFYLCASSKGRLAASGANVLTFGAGSRLTVL.

This clone was counted only a few times. The genes are TRBV19 and TRBJ2-2, with 10 nucleotides matching TRBD1. Germline CDR1 LNHDA, CDR2 SQIVND (reference sequence). CDR3 size: 18 residues. The J segment lost 6 bases and the V segment lost 8 bases, leaving 18 bases of the junction unmatched. CDR3 in amino acids: CASCGFGRDRGLAGELFF. The DNA for the CDR3 is TGTGCCAGTTGTGGATTCGGGAGGGACAGGGGTTTGGCCGGGGAGCTGTTTTTT.

The genes are TRBV6-5 and TRBJ2-2; D might be TRBD1 or TRBD2, each matching 5 bases. Trimming left V 6 bases short and J 6 bases short, with 17 bases between. The CDR3 runs 15 residues. Germline V CDR1 and CDR2: MNHEY, SVGAGI. Here the CDR3 reads CASSPGTPFSGELFF. The CDR3 bases are TGTGCCAGCAGCCCCGGGACCCCCTTTTCCGGGGAGCTGTTTTTT.

This sequence joins TRBV18 and TRBJ1-2; D remains unclear. From germline, CDR1 is KGHSH and CDR2 LQKENI. This CDR3 spans 13 amino acids. Deletions cut 3 bases from V and 2 bases from J, with 7 bases between. CDR3 amino acids: CASSPTENYGYTF. CDR3 bases: TGTGCCAGCTCACCTACAGAGAACTATGGCTACACCTTC.

The rearrangement joins TRBV6-5 to TRBJ2-2; weak D call: TRBD2 (5 bases). The V end was cut by 3 bases, the J end by 1 base, with 12 bases between. The CDR3 has 16 amino acids. Germline V lookup: CDR1 MNHEY, CDR2 SVGAGI. CDR3 region: CASSYSGLRNTGELFF. Written as DNA, the CDR3 is TGTGCCAGCAGTTATTCAGGACTGAGGAACACCGGGGAGCTGTTTTTT.